A single sample gave rise to the 4 T cell receptor beta chains below, sequenced in a study of blood T cells in healthy people across ages. The second PCR ran about 6 to 11 cycles with a sample-barcoded 5' primer and J-beta primers. TCRdb redid the calling of the 5' RACE reads with MiXCR, one entry per CDR3 protein. This sample has about 620,000 distinct CDR3 sequences, with over 40% found just once. The sample consisted of blood. Receptor source: a woman of 80 years or more in good health.

V usage is TRBV3-1 and J usage is TRBJ2-5; D remains ambiguous. The better agreement between TRBJ2-4 and the DNA end casts doubt on the J call. CDR3 length: 14 amino acids. Germline V gene sequence: CDR1 LGHDT, CDR2 YNNKEL (reference sequence). DNA of the CDR3: TGTGCCAGCAGCCAAGGAGGTTCGATAAACATTCAGTACTTC. It translates to CASSQGGSINIQYF.

The chain employs TRBV3-1 and TRBJ2-4, with D perhaps assigned TRBD1 or TRBD2 (5 bases each). Trimming shortened V by 1 base and J by 5 bases, and 18 bases separated the two germline ends. The CDR3 runs to 17 residues. Germline assignment: CDR1 LGHDT and CDR2 YNNKEL (reference sequence). The CDR3 coding sequence is TGTGCCAGCAGCCAAGGCAAGCCCGTTGGGACCCAAAACATTCAGTACTTC. Translating it yields CASSQGKPVGTQNIQYF.

Regarding this clonotype: A much larger clone differs by one base, so this may be a read error. This rearrangement joins TRBV29-1 to TRBJ2-6; no firm D call. The CDR3 has 14 residues. Germline V gene sequence: CDR1 SQVTM, CDR2 ANQGSEA. Trimming pared 2 bases from V and 2 bases from J, leaving 7 bases between. CDR3 amino acids: CSVENWAGANVLTF. CDR3 sequence (DNA): TGCAGCGTTGAAAATTGGGCTGGGGCCAACGTCCTGACTTTC.

V usage is TRBV6-6 and J usage is TRBJ2-5, with D unclear. The CDR3 extends over 13 amino acids. The V gene lost 5 bases and the J gene lost 2 bases, with 9 bases spanning the gap. Per the germline V gene, CDR1 is MNHNY and CDR2 is SVGAGI (reference sequence). The CDR3 DNA sequence: TGTGCCAGCAGTCCGACCCGTCAAGAGACCCAGTACTTC. Residues: CASSPTRQETQYF.